This T cell receptor beta chain appears in the sequencing data of a study of OX40 agonist ivuxolimab in advanced cancers. The CDR3 has 15 amino acids. V was trimmed by 2 bases and J by 7 bases, leaving 14 bases between them. CDR1 is MNHEY, CDR2 SVGAGI, per germline. Sequenced by immunoSEQ multiplex PCR; TCRdb stores in-frame clones only, minus some. The sample has more than 50,000 clones; around 85% are singletons. The V call is TRBV6-5, the J call TRBJ2-2, with D hard to call. The sample here was CD4+ or CD8+ T cells sorted from blood, taken in a trial of the OX40 agonist ivuxolimab. The clonotype originates from an adult with an advanced solid tumor such as melanoma, head and neck, liver or kidney cancer. This CDR3 is CASSYNGREHGELFF. Here the CDR3 DNA reads TGTGCCAGCAGTTACAATGGACGAGAACACGGGGAGCTGTTTTTT.